This T cell receptor beta chain was found in a study of blood T cell repertoires in COVID-19. Turning to the study itself: There were acute and convalescent COVID-19 samples, and they came from the United States, Italy and Spain. Sample material is recorded as cDNA or gDNA derived from T cells, B-cell-depleted T cells, or PBMCs.

Original data processing: Cell counts per sample came from amplifying reference gene primers. Repertoires were generated with immunoSEQ multiplex PCR, while TCRdb's copy carries only in-frame clones and drops some. That table is the source of V, J and clone size, and D and trimming were worked out from the DNA. Of under 250,000 clones detected, roughly 80% appear once; the ten largest clones hold around 3.1%. The CDR3 sequence is 12 residues long. Unmatched junction bases numbered 3, after V lost 4 bases and J lost 12 bases. Germline V gives CDR1 PRHDT, CDR2 FYEKMQ (reference sequence). What was sequenced was peripheral blood. The clonotype originates from a young woman who had recovered from COVID-19. V gene TRBV13 combines with J gene TRBJ1-4; 9 nucleotides line up with TRBD1. CDR3 nucleotides: TGTGCCAGCAGCTCACAGGGGGCAGAACTGTTTTTT. As protein: CASSSQGAELFF.